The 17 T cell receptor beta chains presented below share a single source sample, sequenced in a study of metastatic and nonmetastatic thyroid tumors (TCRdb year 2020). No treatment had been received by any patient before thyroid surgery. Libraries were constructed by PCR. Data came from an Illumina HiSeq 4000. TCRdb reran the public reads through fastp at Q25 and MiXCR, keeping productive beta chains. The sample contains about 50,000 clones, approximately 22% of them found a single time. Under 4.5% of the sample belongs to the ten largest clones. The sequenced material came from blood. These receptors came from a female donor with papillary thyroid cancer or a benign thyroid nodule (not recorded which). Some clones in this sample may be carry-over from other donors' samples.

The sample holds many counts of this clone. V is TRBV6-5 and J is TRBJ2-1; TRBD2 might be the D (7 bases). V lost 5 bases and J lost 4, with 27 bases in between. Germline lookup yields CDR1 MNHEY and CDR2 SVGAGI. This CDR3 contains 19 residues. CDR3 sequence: CASSPTNRETGTNYNEQFF. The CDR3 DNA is TGTGCCAGCAGTCCCACTAACAGGGAAACCGGGACTAATTACAATGAGCAGTTCTTC.

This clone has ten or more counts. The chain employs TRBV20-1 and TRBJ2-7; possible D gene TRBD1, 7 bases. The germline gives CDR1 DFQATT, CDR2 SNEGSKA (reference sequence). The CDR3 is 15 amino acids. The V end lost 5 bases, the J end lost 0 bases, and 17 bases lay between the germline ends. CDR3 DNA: TGCAGTGCTCCCCCAGCAGGGGGGAGCTCCTACGAGCAGTACTTC. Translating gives CSAPPAGGSSYEQYF.

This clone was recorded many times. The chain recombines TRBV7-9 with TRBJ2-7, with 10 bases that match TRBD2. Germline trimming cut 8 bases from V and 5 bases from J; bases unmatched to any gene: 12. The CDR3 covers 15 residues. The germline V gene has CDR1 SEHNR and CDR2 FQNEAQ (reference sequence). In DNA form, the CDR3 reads TGTGCCAGCGCCGATCTAGCGGGAGAGCAACACGAGCAGTACTTC. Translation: CASADLAGEQHEQYF.

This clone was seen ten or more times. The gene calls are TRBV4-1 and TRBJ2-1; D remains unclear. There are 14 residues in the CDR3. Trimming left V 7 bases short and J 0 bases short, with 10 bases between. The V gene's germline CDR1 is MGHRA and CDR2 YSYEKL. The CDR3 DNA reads TGCGCCAGCAAGGACCTCAGCTCCTACAATGAGCAGTTCTTC. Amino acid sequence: CASKDLSSYNEQFF.

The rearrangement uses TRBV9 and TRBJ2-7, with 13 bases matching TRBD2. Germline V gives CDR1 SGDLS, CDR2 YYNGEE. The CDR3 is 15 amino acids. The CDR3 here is CVGSVTGTSGTEQYF. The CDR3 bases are TGTGTCGGCAGCGTAACCGGGACTAGCGGGACCGAGCAGTACTTC.

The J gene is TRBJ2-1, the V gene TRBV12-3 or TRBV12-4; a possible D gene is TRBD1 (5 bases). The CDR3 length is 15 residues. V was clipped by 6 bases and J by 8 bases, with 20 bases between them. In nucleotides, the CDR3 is TGTGCCAGCAGCCTAACGCACAGGTGGCGAGATGAGCAGTTCTTC. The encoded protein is CASSLTHRWRDEQFF.

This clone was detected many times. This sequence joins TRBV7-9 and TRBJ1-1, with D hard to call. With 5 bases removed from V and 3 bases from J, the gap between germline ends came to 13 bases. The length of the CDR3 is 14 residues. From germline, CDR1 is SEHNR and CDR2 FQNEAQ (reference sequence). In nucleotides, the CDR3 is TGTGCCAGCAGCCCCGCCGCGCGGTACACTGAAGCTTTCTTT. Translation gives CASSPAARYTEAFF.

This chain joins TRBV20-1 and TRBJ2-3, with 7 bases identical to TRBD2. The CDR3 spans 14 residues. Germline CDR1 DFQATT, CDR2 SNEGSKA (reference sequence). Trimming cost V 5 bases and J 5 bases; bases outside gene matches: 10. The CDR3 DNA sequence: TGCAGTGCTCTTAGGGGAGGGTCGGGAGATACGCAGTATTTT. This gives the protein CSALRGGSGDTQYF.

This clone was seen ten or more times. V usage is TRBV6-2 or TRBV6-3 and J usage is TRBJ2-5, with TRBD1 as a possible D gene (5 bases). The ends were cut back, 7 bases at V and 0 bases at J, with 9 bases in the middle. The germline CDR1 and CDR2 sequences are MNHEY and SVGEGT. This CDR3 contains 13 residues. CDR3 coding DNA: TGTGCCAGCATGTCGACAGACCAAGAGACCCAGTACTTC. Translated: CASMSTDQETQYF.

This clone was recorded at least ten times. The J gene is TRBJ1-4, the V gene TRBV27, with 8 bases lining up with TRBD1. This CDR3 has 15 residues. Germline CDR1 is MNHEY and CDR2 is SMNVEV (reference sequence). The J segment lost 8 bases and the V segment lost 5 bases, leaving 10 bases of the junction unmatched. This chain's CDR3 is CASSDRQGIREKLFF. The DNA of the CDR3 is TGTGCCAGCAGTGACAGACAGGGGATCCGGGAAAAACTGTTTTTT.

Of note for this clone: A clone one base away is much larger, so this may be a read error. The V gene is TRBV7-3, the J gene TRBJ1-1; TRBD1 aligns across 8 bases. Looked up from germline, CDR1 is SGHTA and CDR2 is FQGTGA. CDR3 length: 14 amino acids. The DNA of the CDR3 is TGTGCCAGCAGCTTGGGACAGGTGAACACTGAAGATTTCTTT. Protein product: CASSLGQVNTEDFF.

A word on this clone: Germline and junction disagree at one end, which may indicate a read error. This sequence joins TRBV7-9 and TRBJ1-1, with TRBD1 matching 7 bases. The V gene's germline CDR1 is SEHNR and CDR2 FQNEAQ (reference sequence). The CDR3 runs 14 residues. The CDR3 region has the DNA TGTGTCAGCATCCGCCAGGGGGTCGAAACTGAAGCTTTCTTT. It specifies CVSIRQGVETEAFF. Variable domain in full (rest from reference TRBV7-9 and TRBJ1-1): DTGVSQNPRHKITKRGQNVTFRCDPISEHNRLYWYRQTLGQGPEFLTYFQNEAQLEKSRLLSDRFSAERPKGSFSTLEIQRTEQGDSAMYLCVSIRQGVETEAFFGQGTRLTVV.

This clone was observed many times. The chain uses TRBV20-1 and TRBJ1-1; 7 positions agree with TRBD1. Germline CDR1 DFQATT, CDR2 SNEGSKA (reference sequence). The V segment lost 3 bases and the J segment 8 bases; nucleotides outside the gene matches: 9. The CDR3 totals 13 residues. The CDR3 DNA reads TGCAGTGCTAGCCTGATCGGACAGGAAGAAGCTTTCTTT. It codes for CSASLIGQEEAFF.

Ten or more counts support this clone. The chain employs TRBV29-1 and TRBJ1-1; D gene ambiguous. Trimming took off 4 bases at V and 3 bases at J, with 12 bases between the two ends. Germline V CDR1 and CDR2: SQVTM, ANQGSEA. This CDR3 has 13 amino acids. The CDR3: CSVVRTPDTEAFF. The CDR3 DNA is TGCAGCGTTGTTCGGACCCCAGACACTGAAGCTTTCTTT.

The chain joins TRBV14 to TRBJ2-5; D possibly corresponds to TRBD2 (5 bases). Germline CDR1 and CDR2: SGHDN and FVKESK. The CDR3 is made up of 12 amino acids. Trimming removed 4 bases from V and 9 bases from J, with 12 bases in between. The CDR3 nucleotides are TGTGCCAGCAGCCTTTATCTGAGGGCCCAGTACTTC. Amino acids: CASSLYLRAQYF.

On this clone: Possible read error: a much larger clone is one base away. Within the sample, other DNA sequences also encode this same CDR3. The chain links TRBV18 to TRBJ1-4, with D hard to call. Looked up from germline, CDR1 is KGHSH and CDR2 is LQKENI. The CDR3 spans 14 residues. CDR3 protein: CASSLTATNEKLFF. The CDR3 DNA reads TGTGCCAGCTCCTTAACTGCAACTAATGAAAAACTGTTTTTC.

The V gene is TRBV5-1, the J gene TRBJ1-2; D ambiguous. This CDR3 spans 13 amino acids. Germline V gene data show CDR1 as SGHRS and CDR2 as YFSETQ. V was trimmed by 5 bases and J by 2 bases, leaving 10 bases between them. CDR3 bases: TGCGCCAGCAGTGAAACAATCAACTATGGCTACACCTTC. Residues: CASSETINYGYTF.